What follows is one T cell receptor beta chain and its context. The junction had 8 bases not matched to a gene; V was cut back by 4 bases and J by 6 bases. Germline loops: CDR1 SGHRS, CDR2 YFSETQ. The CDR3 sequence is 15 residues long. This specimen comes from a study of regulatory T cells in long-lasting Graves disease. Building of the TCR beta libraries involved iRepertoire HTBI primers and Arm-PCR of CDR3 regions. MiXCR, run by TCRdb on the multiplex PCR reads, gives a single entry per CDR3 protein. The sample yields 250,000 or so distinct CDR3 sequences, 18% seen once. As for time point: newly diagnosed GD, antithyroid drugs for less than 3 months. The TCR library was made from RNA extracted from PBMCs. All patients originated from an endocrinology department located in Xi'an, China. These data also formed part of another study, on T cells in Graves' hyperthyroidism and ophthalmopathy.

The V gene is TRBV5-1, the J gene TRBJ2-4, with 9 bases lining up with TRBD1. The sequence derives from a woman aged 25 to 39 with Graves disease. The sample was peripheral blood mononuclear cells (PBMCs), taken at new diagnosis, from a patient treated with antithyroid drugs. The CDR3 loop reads CASSGQGQGGNIQYF. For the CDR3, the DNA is TGCGCCAGCAGCGGCCAGGGACAGGGAGGAAACATTCAGTACTTC.